The 10 T cell receptor beta chains below were found in one sample sequenced in a study of blood T cell repertoires in COVID-19. Assay used: immunoSEQ multiplex PCR; TCRdb lists only in-frame clones, some missing. Among approximately 210,000 clones listed, 70% to 85% were seen once. What was sequenced was PBMCs or T cells enriched from blood (not recorded which). The receptors were sampled from a man in his forties who had recovered from COVID-19.

The chain joins TRBV30 to TRBJ2-2, with 8 positions matching TRBD1. In germline, CDR1 is GTSNPN, CDR2 SVGIG (reference sequence). The CDR3 has 15 residues. Trimming at V came to 6 bases and at J to 7 bases, leaving 13 bases not matched to a gene. CDR3 in amino acids: CACTTRTGISGELFF. The CDR3 DNA sequence: TGTGCCTGTACCACGAGGACAGGGATTAGCGGGGAGCTGTTTTTT.

This chain uses TRBV5-4 with TRBJ2-3; 12 nucleotides line up with TRBD2. Germline V gives CDR1 SGHNT, CDR2 YYREEE (reference sequence). V lost 0 bases to trimming and J lost 5 bases; unmatched junction nucleotides: 4. The CDR3 has 16 amino acids. DNA of the CDR3: TGTGCCAGCAGCTTGGGACTAGCGGGGGATGGAGATACGCAGTATTTT. It specifies CASSLGLAGDGDTQYF.

The CDR3 spells CTSSQGGTTHLDGDTGELFF. CDR3 coding DNA: TGCACCAGCAGCCAAGGTGGGACTACCCATTTGGACGGGGACACCGGGGAGCTGTTTTTT. The chain links TRBV1 to TRBJ2-2; the D call in the table, TRBD2, was not verified against the DNA. TRBV1 is flagged as a pseudogene. CDR3 length: 20 residues.

This chain connects TRBV3-1 (or the pseudogene TRBV3-2) to TRBJ2-7, with D unclear. Germline CDR1 is LGHDT and CDR2 is YNNKEL (reference sequence). This CDR3 contains 13 residues. Trimming removed 2 bases at V and 3 bases at J, with 8 bases between. The CDR3 loop reads CASSQLSGYEQYF. DNA for the CDR3: TGTGCCAGCAGCCAATTATCCGGCTACGAGCAGTACTTC.

This clone turned up a few times. CDR3 coding DNA: TGCGCCAGCAGACTGACAGGGGGCGAGGGCTACACCTTC. This sequence encodes CASRLTGGEGYTF. The V and J genes are TRBV5-1 and TRBJ1-2; 10 bases line up with TRBD1. The length of the CDR3 is 13 residues. Germline V gene data show CDR1 as SGHRS and CDR2 as YFSETQ. V lost 5 bases and J lost 8; bases outside the gene matches: 6.

This clone was picked up one time. The genes are TRBV3-1 (or the pseudogene TRBV3-2) and TRBJ2-5, with 9 bases identical to TRBD1. V dropped 4 bases and J dropped 3; count of bases not matched to a gene: 6. Germline V gene data show CDR1 as LGHDT and CDR2 as YNNKEL (reference sequence). The length of the CDR3 is 15 residues. This chain's CDR3 is CASSLQGTGKETQYF. The CDR3 DNA reads as TGTGCCAGCAGCCTTCAAGGGACAGGGAAAGAGACCCAGTACTTC.

CDR3 sequence: CASSYSGAYGYTF. The CDR3 nucleotides are TGTGCCAGCAGTTACTCGGGAGCCTATGGCTACACCTTC. The chain combines TRBV6-5 with TRBJ1-2, with D unresolved. V was pared by 0 bases and J by 4 bases, with 6 bases between. The length of the CDR3 is 13 residues. Germline loops: CDR1 MNHEY, CDR2 SVGAGI.

There are a few counts of this clone. The chain carries TRBV5-8 and TRBJ1-5, with 9 bases fitting TRBD1. This CDR3 comprises 15 residues. Germline lookup yields CDR1 SGHTS and CDR2 YDEGEE. J lost 6 bases, V lost 0 bases, and 4 bases had no gene match. The DNA for the CDR3 is TGTGCCAGCAGCTTGGAACAGGGGGCGGCTCAGCCCCAGCATTTT. Translated, it gives CASSLEQGAAQPQHF.

The CDR3 sequence: CASSFAQGSTYEQYF. For the CDR3, the DNA is TGTGCCAGCAGCTTTGCCCAGGGGTCTACCTACGAGCAGTACTTC. The J gene is TRBJ2-7, the V gene TRBV5-8, with a tentative D call TRBD1 (6 bases). Trimming removed 2 bases from V and 2 bases from J, with 14 bases in between. Germline CDR1 SGHTS, CDR2 YDEGEE. The CDR3 totals 15 residues.

This clone was found once. This chain links TRBV27 with TRBJ2-1, with 10 bases identical to TRBD2. J was trimmed by 5 bases and V by 2 bases; bases with no gene match: 9. The CDR3 contains 17 residues. CDR1 and CDR2 from the germline V gene are MNHEY and SMNVEV (reference sequence). The chain's CDR3 is CASSLGEERGGDNEQFF. The CDR3 DNA is TGTGCCAGCAGTTTAGGGGAGGAGCGGGGGGGGGACAATGAGCAGTTCTTC.